The source of this T cell receptor (beta chain) is a study of regulatory T cells in long-lasting Graves disease. Time point specified: persistent/refractory GD, antithyroid drugs over 5 years with positive TRAb. Extracted RNA from PBMCs served as the source of the TCR library. Enrollment of patients was through an endocrinology department in Xi'an, China. This clonotype was observed at least ten times. As yet, its antigen is unknown. Combining iRepertoire HTBI primers with Arm-PCR of CDR3 regions, the authors built TCR beta libraries. Each CDR3 protein is one row after TCRdb ran MiXCR on the multiplex PCR reads. The repertoire holds 430,000 or so distinct CDR3 sequences, 21% seen once, with roughly an eighth in the top ten. CDR1 is ENHRY and CDR2 is SYGVKD in the germline V gene. V was cut by 8 bases and J by 3 bases, with 14 bases left in between. This CDR3 contains 13 residues. Broader study findings: Persistent disease was associated with favored TRBV28 usage and with favored use of TRBJ1-2 and TRBJ2-5. A limited number of samples was an acknowledged limitation.

This rearrangement joins TRBV10-3 to TRBJ2-7; the D call may be TRBD1 or TRBD2 (5 bases each). The sequenced sample was peripheral blood mononuclear cells (PBMCs), obtained when the disease was refractory, from a patient treated with antithyroid drugs. This clonotype was sampled from a female donor with Graves disease. In nucleotides, the CDR3 is TGTGCCATCCCGAAGGGACCCTTCTACGAGCAGTACTTC. Translating gives CAIPKGPFYEQYF.